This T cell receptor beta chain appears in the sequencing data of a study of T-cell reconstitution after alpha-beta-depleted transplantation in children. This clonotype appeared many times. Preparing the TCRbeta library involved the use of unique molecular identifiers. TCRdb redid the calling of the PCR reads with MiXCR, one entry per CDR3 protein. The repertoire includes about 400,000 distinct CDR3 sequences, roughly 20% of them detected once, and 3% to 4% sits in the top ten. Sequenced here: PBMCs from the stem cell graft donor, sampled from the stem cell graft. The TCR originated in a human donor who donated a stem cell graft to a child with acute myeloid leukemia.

The DNA for the CDR3 is TGCAGCGCTGAGGTTCGGGAGGGCCGTTATAATGAGCAGTTCTTC. Amino acids: CSAEVREGRYNEQFF. The gene calls are TRBV29-1 and TRBJ2-1; 8 bases fit TRBD2. This CDR3 contains 15 residues. V was pared by 7 bases and J by 7 bases, with 15 bases of the junction left unmatched. Per germline, CDR1 SQVTM and CDR2 ANQGSEA.